This T cell receptor beta chain was recovered during a study of blood T cell repertoires in COVID-19 (dated by TCRdb to about 2020). In terms of the full investigation: Samples from collaborators originated in the United States, Italy and Spain and spanned both the acute and convalescent phases of COVID-19. Where available, HLA class I and class II types were obtained from metadata supplied by the sample provider rather than from assay-based typing. Sample metadata almost always included a de-identified subject ID, COVID-19 status, age in years and sex. The prospective study material was composed of cDNA or gDNA derived from T cells, B-cell-depleted T cells, or PBMCs. The repertoires were released in a freely available public database intended as a resource for research on the immune response to SARS-CoV-2. The samples were drawn from two sources: the first 160 participants of the ongoing ImmuneRACE study, and 950 to 1,500 subjects contributed by 6 global collaborators. Deeply sampled blood TCRbeta repertoires from subjects exposed to, actively infected with, or recovered from COVID-19 were included in the dataset.

Here is what the overall study found, with its caveats: How much clinical and demographic metadata was included differed by source and by participant, and the metadata was provided uncurated.

Another Seattle source contributed samples from volunteer blood donors who had recovered from COVID-19. Whole blood was collected in K2EDTA tubes by collaborating institutions according to the institutions' own protocols. For TCRbeta analysis, collaborator samples were shipped as frozen whole blood, as isolated PBMCs, or as DNA extracted from either sample type. From the cysteine through the phenylalanine, the CDR3 covers 15 amino acids. Here the CDR3 DNA is all that survives: 45 bases in frame from base 1. Trimming takes 1 base from V and 4 bases from J, and the germline ends sit 11 bases apart. According to the germline V gene (reference sequence), CDR1 reads MNHEY and CDR2 reads SMNVEV. Concerning this clone itself: Its antigen is not yet known. The sample holds no much larger clone one base away, and base qualities are not on file.

The immunoSEQ Assay, a bias-controlled multiplex PCR, was used to amplify TCRbeta CDR3 regions from genomic DNA. In the authors' own workflow: Within the assay, amplification of reference gene primers was used to estimate how many nucleated cells each sample contained. To quantify the absolute abundance of each unique TCRbeta CDR3 rearrangement, sequence reads were collapsed and filtered. For each sample, productive Simpson clonality was calculated as the square root of Simpson's diversity index over productive rearrangements. Not all clones reach the TCRdb copy of this immuneACCESS table, which keeps in-frame sequences only. Checked studies attribute under half of the gap to unresolved V genes and leave the rest unexplained. V and J calls and clone size are given by that table; D and trimming were obtained from the DNA. Present in this sample are approximately 260,000 clones, approximately 91% of which were seen just once. Approximately 2% of the sample goes to the ten largest clones.

This chain is built from TRBV27 and TRBJ1-5; a tentative D call is TRBD1 (5 bases match). The sequence derives from a woman aged 40 to 49 who had recovered from COVID-19. The sequenced sample was peripheral blood. Read as DNA, the sequence is TGTGCCAGCAGTTTATTGGGGCAGAAAAATCAGCCCCAGCATTTT. This sequence encodes CASSLLGQKNQPQHF.